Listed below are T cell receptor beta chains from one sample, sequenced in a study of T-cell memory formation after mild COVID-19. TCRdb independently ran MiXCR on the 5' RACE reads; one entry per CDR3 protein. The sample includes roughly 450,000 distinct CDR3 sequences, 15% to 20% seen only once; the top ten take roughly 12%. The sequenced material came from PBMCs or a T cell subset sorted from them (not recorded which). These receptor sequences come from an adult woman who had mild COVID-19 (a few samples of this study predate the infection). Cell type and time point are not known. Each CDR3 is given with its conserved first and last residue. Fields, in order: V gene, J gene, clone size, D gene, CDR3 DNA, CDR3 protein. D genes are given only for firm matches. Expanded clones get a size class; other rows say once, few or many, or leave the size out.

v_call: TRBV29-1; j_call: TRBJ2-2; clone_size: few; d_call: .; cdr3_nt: TGCAGCGCCTGGTTGGGGGAGCTAAGTACCGGGGAGCTGTTTTTT; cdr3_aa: CSAWLGELSTGELFF
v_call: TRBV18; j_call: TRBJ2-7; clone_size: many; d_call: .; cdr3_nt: TGTGCCAGCTCACTTGACACCCTCTACGAGCAGTACTTC; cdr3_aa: CASSLDTLYEQYF
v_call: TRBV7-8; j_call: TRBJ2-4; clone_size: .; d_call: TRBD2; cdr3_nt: TGTGCCAGCACCCCTAGTCGTAGCGGGAGTGAAGGAGCCAAAAACATTCAGTACTTC; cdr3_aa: CASTPSRSGSEGAKNIQYF
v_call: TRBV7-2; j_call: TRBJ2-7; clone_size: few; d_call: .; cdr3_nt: TGTGCCAGCAGCTTACAGCACAGGAACACCTACGAGCAGTACTTC; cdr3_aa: CASSLQHRNTYEQYF
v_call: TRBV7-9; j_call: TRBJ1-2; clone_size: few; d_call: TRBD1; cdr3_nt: TGTGCCAGCAGCGCACCGGGACAGGGAAATGGCTACACCTTC; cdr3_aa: CASSAPGQGNGYTF
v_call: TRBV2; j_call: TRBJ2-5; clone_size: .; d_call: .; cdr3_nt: TGTGCCGGGGGGGCGGAAGAGACCCAGTACTTC; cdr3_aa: CAGGAEETQYF
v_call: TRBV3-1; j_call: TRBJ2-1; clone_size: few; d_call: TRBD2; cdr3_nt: TGTGCCAGCAGCCACATAGCGGGGCCCCCCAAACGGTTCTTC; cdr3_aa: CASSHIAGPPKRFF
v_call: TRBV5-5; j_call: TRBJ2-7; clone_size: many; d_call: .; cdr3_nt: TGTGCCAGCAGCTTGGAGGTGGGGACCCGAGGGTATCGGCAGTACTTC; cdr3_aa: CASSLEVGTRGYRQYF
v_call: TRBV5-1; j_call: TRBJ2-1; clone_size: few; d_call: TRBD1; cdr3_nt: TGCGCCAGCAGCGACGGACAGGGGGCCTACAATGAGCAGTTCTTC; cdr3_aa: CASSDGQGAYNEQFF
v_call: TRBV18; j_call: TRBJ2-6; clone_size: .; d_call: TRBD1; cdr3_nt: TGTGCCAGCTCACCAAGGCGACAGGGTTCTGGGGCCAACGTCCTGACTTTC; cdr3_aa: CASSPRRQGSGANVLTF
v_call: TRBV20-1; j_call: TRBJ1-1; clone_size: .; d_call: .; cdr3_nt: TGCAGTGCTATCGACACGCCGGGGACTGAAGCTTTCTTT; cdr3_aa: CSAIDTPGTEAFF
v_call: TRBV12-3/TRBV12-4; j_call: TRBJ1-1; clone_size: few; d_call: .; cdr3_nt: TGTGCCAGCAGTTTTTTGGTCCGGGGGAACACTGAAGCTTTCTTT; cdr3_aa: CASSFLVRGNTEAFF
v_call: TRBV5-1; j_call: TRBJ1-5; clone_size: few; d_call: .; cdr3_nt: TGCGCCAGCAGTGTAATGGGATCGGTAAGCAATCAGCCCCAGCATTTT; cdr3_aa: CASSVMGSVSNQPQHF
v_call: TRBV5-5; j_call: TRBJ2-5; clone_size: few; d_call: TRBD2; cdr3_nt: TGTGCCAGCAGCCTTACTAGCGGGGGGCCAGAGACCCAGTACTTC; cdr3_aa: CASSLTSGGPETQYF
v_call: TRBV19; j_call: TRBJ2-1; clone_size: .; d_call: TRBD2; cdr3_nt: TGTGCTTCAGCGGGACCGCTCTACAATGAGCAGTTCTTC; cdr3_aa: CASAGPLYNEQFF
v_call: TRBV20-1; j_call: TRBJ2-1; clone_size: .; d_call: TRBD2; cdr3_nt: TGCAGTGCTTTAAGGACTAGCGGGCTGTCCTACAATGAGCAGTTCTTC; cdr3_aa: CSALRTSGLSYNEQFF
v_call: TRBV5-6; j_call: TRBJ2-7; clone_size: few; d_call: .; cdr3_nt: TGTGCCAGCAGCTCCGAGGAGGAGGTCTTGGGTGAGCAGTACTTC; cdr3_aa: CASSSEEEVLGEQYF
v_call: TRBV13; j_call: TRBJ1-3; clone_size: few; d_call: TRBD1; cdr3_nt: TGTGCCAGCAGGGACAGGGGGCTTGGAAACACCATATATTTT; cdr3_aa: CASRDRGLGNTIYF
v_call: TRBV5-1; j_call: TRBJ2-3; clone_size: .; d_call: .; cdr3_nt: TGCGCCAGCAGCTTGGAGGGGGTCCGTACAGATACGCAGTATTTT; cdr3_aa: CASSLEGVRTDTQYF
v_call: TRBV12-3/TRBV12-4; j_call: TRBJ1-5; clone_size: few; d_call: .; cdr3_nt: TGTGCCAGCAGTTTAGGGAGCAGGGATCAGCCCCAGCATTTT; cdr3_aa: CASSLGSRDQPQHF
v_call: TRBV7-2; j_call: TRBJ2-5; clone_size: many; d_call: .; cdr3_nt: TGTGCCAGCAGCCCATCTAGCACCGAGACCCAGTACTTC; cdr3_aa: CASSPSSTETQYF
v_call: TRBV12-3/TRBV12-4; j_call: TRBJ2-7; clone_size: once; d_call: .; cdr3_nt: TGTGCCAGCAGCCTTGGGTCGGAGGAACTCTACGAGCAGTACTTC; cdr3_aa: CASSLGSEELYEQYF
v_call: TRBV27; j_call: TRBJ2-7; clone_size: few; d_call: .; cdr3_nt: TGTGCCAGCAGTAGGGCAGGGAGAGGTATCGTGGGCTACGAGCAGTACTTC; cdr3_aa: CASSRAGRGIVGYEQYF
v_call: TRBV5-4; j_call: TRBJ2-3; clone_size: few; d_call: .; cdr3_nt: TGTGCCAGCAGTCTGGGGGGGGCGTTGGGAGATACGCAGTATTTT; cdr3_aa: CASSLGGALGDTQYF
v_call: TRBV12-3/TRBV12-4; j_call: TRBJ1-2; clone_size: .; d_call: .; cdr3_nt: TGTGCCAGCAGTTCCGGACAAAATTACTATGGCTACACCTTC; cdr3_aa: CASSSGQNYYGYTF
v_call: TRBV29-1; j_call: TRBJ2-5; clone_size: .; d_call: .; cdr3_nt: TGCAGCGTTTCCCAGGCGGGCCAAGAGACCCAGTACTTC; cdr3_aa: CSVSQAGQETQYF
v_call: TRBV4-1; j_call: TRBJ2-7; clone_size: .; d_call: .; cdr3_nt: TGCGCCAGCAGCCAAGTATTACAGTCGACCTACGAGCAGTACTTC; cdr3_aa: CASSQVLQSTYEQYF
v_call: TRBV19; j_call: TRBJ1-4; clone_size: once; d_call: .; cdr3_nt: TGTGCCAGTAGTATATCTGCCGCAACTAATGAAAAACTGTTTTTT; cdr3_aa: CASSISAATNEKLFF
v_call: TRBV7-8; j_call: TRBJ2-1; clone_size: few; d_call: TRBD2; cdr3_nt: TGTGCCAGCACCTTAGCGGGCGTGTCCTACAATGAGCAGTTCTTC; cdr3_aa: CASTLAGVSYNEQFF
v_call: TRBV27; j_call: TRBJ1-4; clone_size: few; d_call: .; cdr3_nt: TGTGCCAGCAGTCCCGGTTCCAAGTGGAGTGAAAAACTGTTTTTT; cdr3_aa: CASSPGSKWSEKLFF
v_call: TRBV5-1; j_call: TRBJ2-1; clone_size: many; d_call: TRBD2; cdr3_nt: TGCGCCAGCAGCAGGGGACTAGCAGGCTCCTACAATGAGCAGTTCTTC; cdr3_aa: CASSRGLAGSYNEQFF
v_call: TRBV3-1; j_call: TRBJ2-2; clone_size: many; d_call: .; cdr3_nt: TGTGCCAGCAGCCCCCGACAGGGACTGAACACCGGGGAGCTGTTTTTT; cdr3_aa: CASSPRQGLNTGELFF
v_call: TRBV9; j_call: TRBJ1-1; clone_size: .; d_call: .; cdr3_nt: TGTGCCAGCAGCGTCTCGGGACATGCGAACGCTGAAGCTTTCTTT; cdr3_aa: CASSVSGHANAEAFF
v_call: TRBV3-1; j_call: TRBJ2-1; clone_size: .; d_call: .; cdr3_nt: TGTGCCAGCAGCCACTCCGTAGGTAATGAGCAGTTCTTC; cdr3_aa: CASSHSVGNEQFF
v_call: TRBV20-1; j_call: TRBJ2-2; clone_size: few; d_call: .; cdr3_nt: TGCAGTGCTAGAGCCCGATTCGGGGAGCTGTTTTTT; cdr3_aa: CSARARFGELFF
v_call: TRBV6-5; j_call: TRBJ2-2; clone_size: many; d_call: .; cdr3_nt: TGTGCCAGCAGTTACGGCAGGGCGAACACCGGGGAGCTGTTTTTT; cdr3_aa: CASSYGRANTGELFF
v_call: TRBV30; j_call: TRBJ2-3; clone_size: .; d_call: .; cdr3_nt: TGTGCCTGGGGCCAGCAACAGGGACTTACCACAGATACGCAGTATTTT; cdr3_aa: CAWGQQQGLTTDTQYF
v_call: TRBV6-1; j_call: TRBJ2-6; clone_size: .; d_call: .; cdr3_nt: TGTGCCACCCAGGGGTCAACCTCTGGGGCCAACGTCCTGACTTTC; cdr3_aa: CATQGSTSGANVLTF
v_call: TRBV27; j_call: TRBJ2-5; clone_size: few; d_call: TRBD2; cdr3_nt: TGTGCCAGCAGTCCTCCAGCGGGAGGGGGGACCCAGTACTTC; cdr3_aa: CASSPPAGGGTQYF
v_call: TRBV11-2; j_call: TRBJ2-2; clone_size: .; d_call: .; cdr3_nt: TGTGCCAGCAGCTTTTGGCTCGGCGGGGAGCTGTTTTTT; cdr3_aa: CASSFWLGGELFF
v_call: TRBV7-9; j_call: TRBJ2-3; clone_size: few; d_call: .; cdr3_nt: TGTGCCAGCAGCCACGAGCTTAGTCCTACGGATACGCAGTATTTT; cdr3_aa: CASSHELSPTDTQYF
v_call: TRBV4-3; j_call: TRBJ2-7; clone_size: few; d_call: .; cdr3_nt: TGCGCCAGCAGCCAAGCTACCGGGAGATCCTACGAGCAGTACTTC; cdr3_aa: CASSQATGRSYEQYF
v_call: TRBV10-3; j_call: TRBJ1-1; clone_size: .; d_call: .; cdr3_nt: TGTGCCATCAGTGGAACCACGGCGGTAGATGAAGCTTTCTTT; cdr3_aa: CAISGTTAVDEAFF
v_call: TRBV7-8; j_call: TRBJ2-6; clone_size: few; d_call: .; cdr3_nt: TGTGCCAGCAGTCCTAGACAGTTTTCTTCTTCTGGGGCCAACGTCCTGACTTTC; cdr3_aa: CASSPRQFSSSGANVLTF
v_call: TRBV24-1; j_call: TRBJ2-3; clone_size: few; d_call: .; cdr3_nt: TGTGCCACCAAGCTCGACGGCACAGATACGCAGTATTTT; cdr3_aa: CATKLDGTDTQYF
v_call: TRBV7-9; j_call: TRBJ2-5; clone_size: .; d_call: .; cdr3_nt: TGTGCCAGCAGTTTAGCGGACCAAGAGACCCAGTACTTC; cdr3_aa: CASSLADQETQYF
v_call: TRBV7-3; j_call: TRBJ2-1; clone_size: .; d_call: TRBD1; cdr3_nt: TGTGCCAGCAGCATACAGGGGCGCGGGGAGCAGTTCTTC; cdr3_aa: CASSIQGRGEQFF
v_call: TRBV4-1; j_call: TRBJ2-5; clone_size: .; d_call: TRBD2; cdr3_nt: TGCGCCAGCAGCCAAGACCCCGCTGGCGGGGGGGCCAGGGAGACCCAGTACTTC; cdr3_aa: CASSQDPAGGGARETQYF
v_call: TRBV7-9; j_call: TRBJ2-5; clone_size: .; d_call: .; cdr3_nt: TGTGCCAGCAGCTTAGCGGGCAGCTACCAAGAGACCCAGTACTTC; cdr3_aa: CASSLAGSYQETQYF
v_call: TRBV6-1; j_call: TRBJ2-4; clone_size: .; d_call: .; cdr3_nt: TGTGCCAGCAGTGAAGGGCAGACTATGGGAAACATTCAGTACTTC; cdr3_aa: CASSEGQTMGNIQYF
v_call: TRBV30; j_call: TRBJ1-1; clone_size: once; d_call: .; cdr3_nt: TGTGCCTGGAGTAGGGAGGGGAGGGCTGAAGCTTTCTTT; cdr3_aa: CAWSREGRAEAFF
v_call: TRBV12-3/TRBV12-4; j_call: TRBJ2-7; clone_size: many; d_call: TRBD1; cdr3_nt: TGTGCCAGCAGTTTAGGGGCAGGGGGCTCCTACGAGCAGTACTTC; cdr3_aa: CASSLGAGGSYEQYF
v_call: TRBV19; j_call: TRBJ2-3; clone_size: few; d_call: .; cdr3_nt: TGTGCCAGTAGTATAAGGTCCTCTACTAGCACAGATACGCAGTATTTT; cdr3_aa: CASSIRSSTSTDTQYF
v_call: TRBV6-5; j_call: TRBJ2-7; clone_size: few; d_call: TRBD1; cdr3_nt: TGTGCCAGCAGTTTACAGGGGGTTGGCTCCTACGAGCAGTACTTC; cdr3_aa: CASSLQGVGSYEQYF
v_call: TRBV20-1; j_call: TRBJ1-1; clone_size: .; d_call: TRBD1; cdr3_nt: TGCAGTGCCCCTATTGGGACAGGGAACACTGAAGCTTTCTTT; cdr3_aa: CSAPIGTGNTEAFF
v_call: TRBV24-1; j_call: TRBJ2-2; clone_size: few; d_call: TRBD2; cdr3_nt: TGTGCCACCAGTGATCCTAGCGGGGGCGCCGGGGAGCTGTTTTTT; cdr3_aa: CATSDPSGGAGELFF
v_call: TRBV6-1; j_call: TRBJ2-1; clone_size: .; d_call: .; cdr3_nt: TGTGCCAGCAGTGATGACAGGAGGTATGGGGATGAGCAGTTCTTC; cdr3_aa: CASSDDRRYGDEQFF
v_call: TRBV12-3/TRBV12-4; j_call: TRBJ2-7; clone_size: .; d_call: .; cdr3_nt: TGTGCCAGCAGTTTACACAGCCCACTCTACGAGCAGTACTTC; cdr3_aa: CASSLHSPLYEQYF
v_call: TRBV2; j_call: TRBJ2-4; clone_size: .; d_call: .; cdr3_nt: TGTGCCAGCAGCCTGCATATAGCCAAAAACATTCAGTACTTC; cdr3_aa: CASSLHIAKNIQYF